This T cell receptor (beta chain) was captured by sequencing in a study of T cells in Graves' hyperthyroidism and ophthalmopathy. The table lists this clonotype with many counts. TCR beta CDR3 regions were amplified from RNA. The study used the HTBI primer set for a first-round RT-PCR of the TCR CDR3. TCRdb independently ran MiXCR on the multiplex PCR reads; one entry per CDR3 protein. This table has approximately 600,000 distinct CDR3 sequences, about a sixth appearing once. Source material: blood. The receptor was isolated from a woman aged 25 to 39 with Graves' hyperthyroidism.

The CDR3 DNA sequence: TGCGCCAGCAGCTTTTCCGGGGTATTGACTGAAGCTTTCTTT. Its translation is CASSFSGVLTEAFF. The V and J genes are TRBV5-1 and TRBJ1-1; no firm D call. The V end lost 2 bases, the J end lost 5 bases, and 13 bases lay between the germline ends. This CDR3 is built from 14 residues. CDR1 SGHRS and CDR2 YFSETQ come from the germline V gene.